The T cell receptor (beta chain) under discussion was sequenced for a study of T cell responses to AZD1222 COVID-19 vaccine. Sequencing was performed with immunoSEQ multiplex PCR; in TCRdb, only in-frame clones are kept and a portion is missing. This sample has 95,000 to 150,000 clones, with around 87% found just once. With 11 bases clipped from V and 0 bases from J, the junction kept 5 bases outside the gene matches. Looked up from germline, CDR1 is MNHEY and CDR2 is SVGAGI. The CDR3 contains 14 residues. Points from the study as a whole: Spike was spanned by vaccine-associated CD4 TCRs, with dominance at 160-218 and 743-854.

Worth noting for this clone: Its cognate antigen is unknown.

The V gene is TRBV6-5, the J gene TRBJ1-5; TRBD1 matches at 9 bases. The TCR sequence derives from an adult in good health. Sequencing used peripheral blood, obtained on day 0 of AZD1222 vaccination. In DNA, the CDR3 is TGTGCCGGGACAGGGAATTATAGCAATCAGCCCCAGCATTTT. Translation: CAGTGNYSNQPQHF.